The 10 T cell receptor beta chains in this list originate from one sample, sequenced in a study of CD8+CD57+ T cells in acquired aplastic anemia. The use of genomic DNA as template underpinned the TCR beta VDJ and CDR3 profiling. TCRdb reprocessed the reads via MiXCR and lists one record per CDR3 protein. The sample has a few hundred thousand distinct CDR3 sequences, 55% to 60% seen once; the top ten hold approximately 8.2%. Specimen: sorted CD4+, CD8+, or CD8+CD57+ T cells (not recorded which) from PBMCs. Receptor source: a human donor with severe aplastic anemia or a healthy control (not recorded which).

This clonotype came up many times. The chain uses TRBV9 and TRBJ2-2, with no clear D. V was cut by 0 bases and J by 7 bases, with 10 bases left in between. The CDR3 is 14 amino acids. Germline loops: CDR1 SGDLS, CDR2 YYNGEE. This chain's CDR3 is CASSVVPEVGELFF. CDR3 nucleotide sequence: TGTGCCAGCAGCGTAGTCCCCGAGGTCGGGGAGCTGTTTTTT.

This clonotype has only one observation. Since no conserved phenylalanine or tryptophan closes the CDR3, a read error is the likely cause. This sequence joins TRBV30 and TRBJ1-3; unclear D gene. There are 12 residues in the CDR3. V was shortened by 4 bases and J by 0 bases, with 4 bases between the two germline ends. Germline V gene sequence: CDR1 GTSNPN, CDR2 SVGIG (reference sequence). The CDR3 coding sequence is TGTGCCTGGACTAGCTCTGGAAACACCATATATTCT. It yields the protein CAWTSSGNTIYS.

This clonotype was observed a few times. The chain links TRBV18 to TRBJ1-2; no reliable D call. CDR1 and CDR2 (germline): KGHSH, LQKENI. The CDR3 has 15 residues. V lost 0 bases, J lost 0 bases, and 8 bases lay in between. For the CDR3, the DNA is TGTGCCAGCTCACCACCGAAGAGCTCTAACTATGGCTACACCTTC. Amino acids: CASSPPKSSNYGYTF.

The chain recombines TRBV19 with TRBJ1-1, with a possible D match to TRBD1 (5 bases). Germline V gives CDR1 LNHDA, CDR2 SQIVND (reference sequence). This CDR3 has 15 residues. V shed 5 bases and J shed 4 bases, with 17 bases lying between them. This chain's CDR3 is CASSSNSPGLTEAFF. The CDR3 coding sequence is TGTGCCAGTAGTTCGAACTCCCCAGGGCTCACTGAAGCTTTCTTT.

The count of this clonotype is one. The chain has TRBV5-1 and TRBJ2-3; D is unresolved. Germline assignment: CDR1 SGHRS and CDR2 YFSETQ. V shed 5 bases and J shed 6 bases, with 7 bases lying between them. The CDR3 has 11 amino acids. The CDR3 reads CASRGWDTQYF. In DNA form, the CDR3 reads TGCGCCAGCAGGGGGTGGGATACGCAGTATTTT.

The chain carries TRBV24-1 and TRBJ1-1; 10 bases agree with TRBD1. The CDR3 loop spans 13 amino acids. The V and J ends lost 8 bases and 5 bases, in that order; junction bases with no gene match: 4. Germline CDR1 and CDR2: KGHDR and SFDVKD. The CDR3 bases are TGTGCCACCACTCCGGGACAGGGGACTGAAGCTTTCTTT. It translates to CATTPGQGTEAFF.

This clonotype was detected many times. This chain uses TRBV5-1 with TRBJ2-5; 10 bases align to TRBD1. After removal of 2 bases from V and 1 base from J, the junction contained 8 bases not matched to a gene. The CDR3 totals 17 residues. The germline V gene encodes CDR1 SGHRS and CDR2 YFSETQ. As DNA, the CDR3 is TGCGCCAGCAGCTTACCGGACAGGGGGGGGGCCCAAGAGACCCAGTACTTC. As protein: CASSLPDRGGAQETQYF.

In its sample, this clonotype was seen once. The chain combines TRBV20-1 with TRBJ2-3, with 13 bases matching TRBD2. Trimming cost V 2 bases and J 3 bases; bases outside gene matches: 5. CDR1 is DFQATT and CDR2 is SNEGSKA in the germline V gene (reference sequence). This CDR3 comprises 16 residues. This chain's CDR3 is CSARRLAGGRTDTQYF. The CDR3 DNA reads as TGCAGTGCTAGAAGACTAGCGGGGGGCAGGACAGATACGCAGTATTTT.

As DNA, the CDR3 is TGTGCCAGCAGTTTAATTGGCACAGAATCACCCCTCCACTTT. Translated: CASSLIGTESPLHF. V is TRBV12-3 or TRBV12-4 and J is TRBJ1-6; D remains unclear. With 2 bases removed from V and 10 bases from J, the gap between germline ends came to 12 bases. CDR3 length equals 14 residues.

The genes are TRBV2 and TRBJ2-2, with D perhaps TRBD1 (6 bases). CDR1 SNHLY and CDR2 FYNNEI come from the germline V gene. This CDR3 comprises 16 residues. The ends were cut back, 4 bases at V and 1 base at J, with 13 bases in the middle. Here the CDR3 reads CASSGTTGKNTGELFF. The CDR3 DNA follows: TGTGCCAGCAGTGGTACAACAGGGAAGAACACCGGGGAGCTGTTTTTT.